This T cell receptor (beta chain) originates from a study of T cells in Graves' hyperthyroidism and ophthalmopathy. Whole-study context: Blood from the periphery was taken at initial diagnosis, before any treatment. Points from the study as a whole: The authors' 13 V-J model separated ophthalmopathy from stable hyperthyroidism. Most thyroid clonotypes expanded above 0.001 appeared in blood too.

Graves' hyperthyroidism is called stable when ophthalmopathy does not progress within 18 months. Trimming removed 4 bases from V and 6 bases from J; junction bases left unmatched: 8. Germline CDR1 is KGHDR and CDR2 is SFDVKD. The CDR3 extends over 16 amino acids. Amplification yielded TCR beta CDR3 regions, with RNA transcripts as the source. Researchers ran a first-round RT-PCR on the TCR CDR3 using the HTBI primer set. TCRdb reanalysed the multiplex PCR reads using MiXCR and keeps one entry per CDR3 protein. The repertoire consists of 700,000 to 950,000 distinct CDR3 sequences, with under 45% occurring once and the leading ten covering roughly 30%. For this clonotype: Its antigen is still unknown.

Sequenced material: blood. The J gene is TRBJ2-1, the V gene TRBV24-1; 10 positions agree with TRBD1. The sequence derives from a woman aged 40 to 50 with Graves' hyperthyroidism. In nucleotides, the CDR3 is TGTGCCACCAGTGACCGTCGACAGGGGGCAGGCAATGAGCAGTTCTTC. Translation: CATSDRRQGAGNEQFF.